This TCR beta chain was sequenced during a study of OX40 agonist ivuxolimab in advanced cancers. General observations from the study: The study found that CD8+ T cells averaged more expanded clones than CD4+.

With autoimmune disease history or systemic immunosuppression, patients were excluded. This table comes from immunoSEQ multiplex PCR, and its TCRdb copy is limited to in-frame clones, with some not included. The sample contains some 70,000 clones, roughly 80% of which appear only once. Concerning this clone itself: The antigen remains undetermined.

Trimming pared 9 bases from V and 2 bases from J, leaving 10 bases between. The CDR3 is 13 residues long. CDR1 and CDR2 (germline): LNHDA, SQIVND (reference sequence). The V and J genes are TRBV19 and TRBJ1-4, with D possibly matching TRBD1 (5 bases). The sequence came from an adult with an advanced solid tumor such as melanoma, head and neck, liver or kidney cancer. The starting material was CD4+ or CD8+ T cells sorted from blood, obtained in a trial of the OX40 agonist ivuxolimab. DNA of the CDR3: TGTGCCAGGAGGGGAGCGACTAATGAAAAACTGTTTTTT. This encodes CARRGATNEKLFF.